This TCR beta chain was sequenced for a study of cytomegalovirus exposure and HLA in healthy donors. This CDR3 is 15 amino acids long. Germline CDR1 MDHEN, CDR2 SYDVKM. Primers included in the PCR were 60 Vbeta and 13 Jbeta primers. Only in-frame clones appear in the TCRdb table, and some are missing; sequencing was by immunoSEQ multiplex PCR. Among roughly 120,000 clones, about 80% were seen once, and the ten largest hold approximately 1%. On this clone: Its antigen is undetermined.

Study-level points and caveats: In vitro confirmation showed a few CMV-associated chains to be CMV antigen specific. Several of the most significant clusters appeared linked to common viral pathogens, based on a later analysis.

The clonotype originates from a human donor in good health. Source material: PBMCs. V gene TRBV28 combines with J gene TRBJ2-5; D may be TRBD2 (6 bases). Judging by the DNA end, TRBJ2-7 fits better; the J call may be wrong. Written as DNA, the CDR3 is TGTGCCAGCAGTTCCTCCGGGGCGGGGTCCTACGAGCAGTACTTC. Its translation: CASSSSGAGSYEQYF.